This entry describes one TCR beta chain. The antigen is undetermined. This sample stems from a study of OX40 agonist ivuxolimab in advanced cancers. Study as a whole: Ivuxolimab, which is an agonistic anti-OX40 (CD134) antibody, was administered to the patients.

From germline, CDR1 is LNHDA and CDR2 SQIVND (reference sequence). Trimming removed 4 bases at V and 11 bases at J, with 18 bases between. CDR3 length: 14 residues. Sequencing was performed with immunoSEQ multiplex PCR; in TCRdb, only in-frame clones are kept and a portion is missing. Counted here are 41,000 or so clones, 60% to 80% occurring once; the ten biggest clones make up 20% to 25%. General study findings and limits: CD8+ T cells showed, on average, more clonal expansion than CD4+ cells. Among the lowest peripheral clonal expansion occurred in 0.1-3.0 mg/kg partial responders.

The TCR comes from an adult with an advanced solid tumor such as melanoma, head and neck, liver or kidney cancer. The chain recombines TRBV19 with TRBJ1-5, with D hard to call. Sequenced material: CD4+ or CD8+ T cells sorted from blood, taken in a trial of the OX40 agonist ivuxolimab. Here the CDR3 reads CASSNDPGRVAQHF. DNA for the CDR3: TGTGCCAGTAGTAACGACCCCGGCCGCGTAGCCCAGCATTTT.